Shown below are 21 T cell receptor beta chains from a single sample sequenced in a study of cytomegalovirus exposure and HLA in healthy donors (dated by TCRdb to about 2017). The library was obtained by the immunoSEQ multiplex PCR assay. TCRdb mirrors the immuneACCESS table, restricted to in-frame sequences. Some clones are absent from its copies; in checked studies, under half trace to an unresolved V gene, and the reason for the others is unknown. The sample has 300,000 to 350,000 clones on record, 88% of them singletons. The ten biggest clones cover around 0.88% of the sample. Specimen: PBMCs. The source of these receptors is a man younger than 45 in good health and CMV-seronegative.

This clone was seen a handful of times. V and J are TRBV4-1 and TRBJ2-7, with D maybe TRBD2 (6 bases). With 0 bases removed from V and 3 bases from J, the gap between germline ends came to 12 bases. The CDR3 length is 15 residues. The germline CDR1 and CDR2 sequences are MGHRA and YSYEKL. The CDR3 sequence is CASSQDPGGFYEQYF. The CDR3 DNA reads as TGCGCCAGCAGCCAAGATCCCGGGGGATTCTACGAGCAGTACTTC.

This chain uses TRBV6-6 with TRBJ1-2; TRBD1 agrees at 9 bases. CDR3 length equals 13 residues. CDR1 and CDR2 from the germline V gene are MNHNY and SVGAGI (reference sequence). With V trimmed by 6 bases and J by 8 bases, 7 bases remained unmatched. CDR3 in amino acids: CASRETGGRGYTF. The CDR3 coding sequence is TGTGCCAGCAGAGAGACAGGGGGGCGAGGCTACACCTTC.

The chain has TRBV11-2 and TRBJ2-5; D perhaps matches TRBD2 (6 bases). CDR3 size: 13 residues. Germline CDR1 is SGHAT and CDR2 is FQNNGV. V was pared by 7 bases and J by 7 bases, with 16 bases between. CDR3 residues: CASIPPGEATQYF. DNA for the CDR3: TGTGCCAGCATCCCCCCGGGGGAAGCGACCCAGTACTTC.

This clone came up once. This chain links TRBV2 with TRBJ2-3; D ambiguous. V was pared by 2 bases and J by 3 bases, with 12 bases between. CDR1 is SNHLY and CDR2 is FYNNEI in the germline V gene. The CDR3 totals 15 residues. The DNA of the CDR3 is TGTGCCAGCAGTGAAAGAGGAAGAAGGACAGATACGCAGTATTTT. This gives the protein CASSERGRRTDTQYF.

The rearrangement joins TRBV6-5 to TRBJ2-7; TRBD2 matches at 8 bases. V lost 10 bases and J lost 0; bases outside the gene matches: 5. The CDR3 totals 13 residues. CDR1 and CDR2 from the germline V gene are MNHEY and SVGAGI. The CDR3 loop is CATGGGPSYEQYF. The CDR3 DNA reads as TGTGCCACCGGGGGGGGGCCCTCCTACGAGCAGTACTTC.

The V and J genes are TRBV15 and TRBJ2-7, with a weak D call TRBD1 (6 bases). There are 12 residues in the CDR3. V lost 0 bases to trimming and J lost 6 bases, with 6 bases between them. Germline V gene data show CDR1 as LNHNV and CDR2 as YYDKDF (reference sequence). CDR3 coding DNA: TGTGCCACCAGCAGAGAAGGGGGCGAGCAGTACTTC. The encoded protein is CATSREGGEQYF.

The chain combines TRBV9 with TRBJ2-1; maybe TRBD1 (6 bases). V was clipped by 3 bases and J by 3 bases, with 10 bases between them. This CDR3 has 14 residues. Germline CDR1 and CDR2: SGDLS and YYNGEE. The DNA for the CDR3 is TGTGCCAGCAGCGCCCGGGACAACTACAATGAGCAGTTCTTC. It codes for CASSARDNYNEQFF.

This rearrangement joins TRBV6-1 to TRBJ2-1; TRBD2 aligns across 7 bases. The CDR3 is made up of 15 amino acids. The germline V gene has CDR1 MNHNS and CDR2 SASEGT. J gave up 4 bases and V 6 bases, and 9 bases lay outside the gene matches. The CDR3 is CASSRSRGEYNEQFF. The CDR3 bases are TGTGCCAGCAGCCGTAGCCGGGGGGAGTACAATGAGCAGTTCTTC.

This chain joins TRBV11-3 and TRBJ2-3, with 8 bases that match TRBD1. Unmatched junction bases numbered 18, after V lost 0 bases and J lost 4 bases. In germline, CDR1 is SGHNT, CDR2 YENEEA. The CDR3 has 20 amino acids. CDR3 nucleotide sequence: TGTGCCAGCAGCTTAGACTTGACAGGGGATCATTTTTTTCTCTCAGATACGCAGTATTTT. Protein: CASSLDLTGDHFFLSDTQYF.

The rearrangement links TRBV6-4 to TRBJ2-1, with TRBD2 matching 10 bases. Trimming at V came to 6 bases and at J to 5 bases, leaving 7 bases not matched to a gene. Germline V CDR1 and CDR2: MRHNA, SNTAGT. This CDR3 spans 15 amino acids. CDR3 coding DNA: TGTGCCAGCAGCGAACGGACTAGCGGAGACAATGAGCAGTTCTTC. It encodes CASSERTSGDNEQFF.

This sequence joins TRBV6-5 and TRBJ2-7; D perhaps matches TRBD2 (6 bases). The CDR3 has 15 residues. Germline CDR1 reads MNHEY; CDR2 reads SVGAGI. V was pared by 2 bases and J by 5 bases, with 16 bases between. DNA for the CDR3: TGTGCCAGCAGTTACCAGGTCTCGGAGGGAAACGAGCAGTACTTC. Encoded protein: CASSYQVSEGNEQYF.

The CDR3 DNA reads TGTGCCAGCAGCCGATGGGGGACAGGGAAGAGCGAGCAGTACTTC. Translating it yields CASSRWGTGKSEQYF. This chain joins TRBV7-6 and TRBJ2-7, with 9 bases matching TRBD1. CDR1 is SGHVS and CDR2 is FNYEAQ in the germline V gene. This CDR3 contains 15 residues. Trimming at V came to 5 bases and at J to 6 bases, leaving 11 bases not matched to a gene.

The chain carries TRBV18 and TRBJ1-4, with D unresolved. Trimming shortened V by 3 bases and J by 8 bases, and 16 bases separated the two germline ends. Looked up from germline, CDR1 is KGHSH and CDR2 is LQKENI. This CDR3 is 15 amino acids long. DNA for the CDR3: TGTGCCAGCTCACCGCACGCCGTCATGAGCGAAAAACTGTTTTTT. This encodes CASSPHAVMSEKLFF.

Notes on this clone: A junction boundary mismatches the germline segment, possibly from a read error. The chain uses TRBV7-2 and TRBJ1-4, with a possible D match to TRBD1 (5 bases). Germline V gives CDR1 SGHTA, CDR2 FQGNSA. The CDR3 runs 13 residues. This chain's CDR3 is CASSLAGRVGLFF. Written as DNA, the CDR3 is TGTGCCAGCAGCCTAGCCGGCAGGGTCGGACTGTTTTTT.

The chain is built from TRBV7-6 and TRBJ2-3, with 9 bases matching TRBD2. There are 16 residues in the CDR3. Germline CDR1 and CDR2: SGHVS and FNYEAQ. With 7 bases clipped from V and 5 bases from J, the junction kept 13 bases outside the gene matches. As DNA, the CDR3 is TGTGCCAGCAAATTAGAGGCGGGGGGGGCCAGAGATACGCAGTATTTT. Encoded protein: CASKLEAGGARDTQYF.

Concerning this clone: At the DNA level, this CDR3 is encoded by other sequences in the same sample as well. This chain connects TRBV6-5 to TRBJ1-4; possible D gene TRBD1, 5 bases. Germline CDR1 MNHEY, CDR2 SVGAGI. Trimming shortened V by 0 bases and J by 4 bases, and 9 bases separated the two germline ends. CDR3 length: 15 amino acids. CDR3 loop: CASSYSTQGNEKLFF. CDR3 nucleotide sequence: TGTGCCAGCAGTTACTCGACCCAGGGTAATGAAAAACTGTTTTTT.

The rearrangement uses TRBV5-1 and TRBJ2-5; D might be TRBD2 (5 bases). Germline lookup yields CDR1 SGHRS and CDR2 YFSETQ. The CDR3 loop spans 15 amino acids. Deletions cut 4 bases from V and 1 base from J, with 14 bases between. The CDR3 DNA follows: TGCGCCAGCAGCCGCGCCGGGAAAATCCAAGAGACCCAGTACTTC. The encoded protein is CASSRAGKIQETQYF. The full variable domain, its missing parts supplied by reference TRBV5-1 and TRBJ2-5, is KAGVTQTPRYLIKTRGQQVTLSCSPISGHRSVSWYQQTPGQGLQFLFEYFSETQRNKGNFPGRFSGRQFSNSRSEMNVSTLELGDSALYLCASSRAGKIQETQYFGPGTRLLVL.

This clone was seen more than once but under ten times. The V call is TRBV5-1, the J call TRBJ1-1; TRBD1 is a possible D gene (6 bases). This CDR3 spans 14 amino acids. Germline V gene sequence: CDR1 SGHRS, CDR2 YFSETQ. The V and J ends lost 5 bases and 0 bases respectively, with 11 bases between them. The CDR3: CASRETGLNTEAFF. CDR3 DNA sequence: TGCGCCAGCAGAGAAACAGGGTTGAACACTGAAGCTTTCTTT.

This clone showed up just a few times. The chain links TRBV27 to TRBJ1-1; D is ambiguous. V lost 2 bases, J lost 2 bases, and 3 bases lay in between. This CDR3 is built from 12 residues. Germline CDR1 is MNHEY and CDR2 is SMNVEV (reference sequence). The CDR3, as DNA: TGTGCCAGCAGTTTACCAAACACTGAAGCTTTCTTT. Protein product: CASSLPNTEAFF.

The table lists this clone with a count of one. The CDR3 reads CASSITSGGFSYNEQFF. In nucleotides, the CDR3 is TGTGCCAGCAGTATTACTAGCGGGGGGTTCTCCTACAATGAGCAGTTCTTC. This chain uses TRBV27 with TRBJ2-1; TRBD2 aligns across 12 bases. The CDR3 totals 17 residues. Trimming at V came to 5 bases and at J to 0 bases, leaving 5 bases not matched to a gene. Germline V gene lookup returns CDR1 MNHEY and CDR2 SMNVEV (reference sequence).

The chain carries TRBV11-3 and TRBJ2-3; TRBD2 might be the D (5 bases). Germline V lookup: CDR1 SGHNT, CDR2 YENEEA. Trimming took off 1 base at V and 4 bases at J, with 12 bases between the two ends. The CDR3 extends over 15 amino acids. CDR3 sequence reads: CASSLGQVEADTQYF. The CDR3 DNA reads as TGTGCCAGCAGCTTAGGGCAGGTGGAGGCAGATACGCAGTATTTT.